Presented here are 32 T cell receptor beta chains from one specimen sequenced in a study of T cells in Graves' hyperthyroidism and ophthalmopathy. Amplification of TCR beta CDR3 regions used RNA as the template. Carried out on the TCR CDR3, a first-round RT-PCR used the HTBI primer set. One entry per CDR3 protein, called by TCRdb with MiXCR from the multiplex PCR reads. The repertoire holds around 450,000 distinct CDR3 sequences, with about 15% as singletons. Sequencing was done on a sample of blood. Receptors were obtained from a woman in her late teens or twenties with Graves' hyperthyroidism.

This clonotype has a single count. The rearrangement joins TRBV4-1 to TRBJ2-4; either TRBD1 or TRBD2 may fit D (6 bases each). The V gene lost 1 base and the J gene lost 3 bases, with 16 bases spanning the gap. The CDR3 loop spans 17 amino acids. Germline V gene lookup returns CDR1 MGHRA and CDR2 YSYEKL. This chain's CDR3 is CASSQGGARSSKNIQYF. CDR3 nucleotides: TGCGCCAGCAGCCAAGGGGGGGCGAGGAGCAGCAAAAACATTCAGTACTTC.

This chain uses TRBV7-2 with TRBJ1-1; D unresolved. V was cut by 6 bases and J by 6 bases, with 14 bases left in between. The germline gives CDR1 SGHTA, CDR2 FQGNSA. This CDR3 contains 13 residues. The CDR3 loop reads CASSPWNPPEAFF. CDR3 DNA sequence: TGTGCCAGCAGTCCGTGGAACCCTCCTGAAGCTTTCTTT.

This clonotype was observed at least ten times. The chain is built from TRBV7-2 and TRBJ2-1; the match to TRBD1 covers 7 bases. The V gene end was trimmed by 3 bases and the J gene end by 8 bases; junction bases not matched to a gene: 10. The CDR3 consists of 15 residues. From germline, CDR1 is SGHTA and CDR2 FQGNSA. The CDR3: CASSFGFRGLDEQFF. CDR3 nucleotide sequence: TGTGCCAGCAGCTTCGGATTCAGGGGGTTGGATGAGCAGTTCTTC.

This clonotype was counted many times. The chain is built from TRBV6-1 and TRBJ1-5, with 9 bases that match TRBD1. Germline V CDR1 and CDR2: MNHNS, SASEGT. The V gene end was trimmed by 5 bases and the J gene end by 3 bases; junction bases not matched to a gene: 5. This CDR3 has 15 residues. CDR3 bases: TGTGCCAGCAGTAAACAGGGGGCCCTCAATCAGCCCCAGCATTTT. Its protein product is CASSKQGALNQPQHF.

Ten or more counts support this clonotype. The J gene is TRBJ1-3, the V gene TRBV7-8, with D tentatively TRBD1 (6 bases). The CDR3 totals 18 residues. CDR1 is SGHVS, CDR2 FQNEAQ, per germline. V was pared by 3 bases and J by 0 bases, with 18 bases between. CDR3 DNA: TGTGCCAGCAGCTTGGCGGGGGGGGCCATGATCTCTGGAAACACCATATATTTT. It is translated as CASSLAGGAMISGNTIYF.

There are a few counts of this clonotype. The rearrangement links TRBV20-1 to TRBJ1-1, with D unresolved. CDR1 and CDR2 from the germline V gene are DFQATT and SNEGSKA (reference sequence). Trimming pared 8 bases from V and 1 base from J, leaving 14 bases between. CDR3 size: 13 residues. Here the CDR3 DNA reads TGCAGTCCACTGGCCCCCTCGAACACTGAAGCTTTCTTT. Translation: CSPLAPSNTEAFF.

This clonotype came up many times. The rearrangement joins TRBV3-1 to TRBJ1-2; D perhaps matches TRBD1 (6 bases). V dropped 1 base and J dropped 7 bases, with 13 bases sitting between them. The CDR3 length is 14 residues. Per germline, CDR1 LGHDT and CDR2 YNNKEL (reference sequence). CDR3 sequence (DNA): TGTGCCAGCAGCCAAGTGGGGTCAGGGGTTGGCTACACCTTC. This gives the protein CASSQVGSGVGYTF.

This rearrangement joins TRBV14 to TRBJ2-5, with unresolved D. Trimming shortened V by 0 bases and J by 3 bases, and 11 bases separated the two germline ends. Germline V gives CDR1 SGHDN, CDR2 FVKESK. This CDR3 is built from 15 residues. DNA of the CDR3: TGTGCCAGCAGCCAAGAATTTGGCACAGAAGAGACCCAGTACTTC. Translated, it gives CASSQEFGTEETQYF.

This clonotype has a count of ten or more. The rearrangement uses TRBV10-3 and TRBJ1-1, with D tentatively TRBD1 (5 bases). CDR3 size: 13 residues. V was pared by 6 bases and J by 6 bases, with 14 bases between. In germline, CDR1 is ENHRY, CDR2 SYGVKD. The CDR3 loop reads CAIRPRGGPEAFF. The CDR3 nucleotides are TGTGCCATCAGACCGAGGGGTGGCCCTGAAGCTTTCTTT.

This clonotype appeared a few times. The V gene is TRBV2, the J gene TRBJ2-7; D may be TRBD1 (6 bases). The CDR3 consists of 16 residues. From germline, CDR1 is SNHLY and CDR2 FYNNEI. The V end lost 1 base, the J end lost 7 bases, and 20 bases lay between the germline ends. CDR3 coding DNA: TGTGCCAGCAGTGAAGGAGTGAGACAGGCCAAGTGGGAGCAGTACTTC. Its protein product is CASSEGVRQAKWEQYF. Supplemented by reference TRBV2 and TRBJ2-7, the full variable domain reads EPEVTQTPSHQVTQMGQEVILRCVPISNHLYFYWYRQILGQKVEFLVSFYNNEISEKSEIFDDQFSVERPDGSNFTLKIRSTKLEDSAMYFCASSEGVRQAKWEQYFGPGTRLTVT.

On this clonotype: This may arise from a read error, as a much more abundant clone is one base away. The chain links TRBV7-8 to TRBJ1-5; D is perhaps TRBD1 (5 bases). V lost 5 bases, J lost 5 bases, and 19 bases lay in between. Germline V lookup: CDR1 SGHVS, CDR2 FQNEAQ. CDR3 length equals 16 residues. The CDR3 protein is CASSASRWGGDQPQHF. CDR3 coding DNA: TGTGCCAGCAGCGCGAGTCGGTGGGGGGGTGATCAGCCCCAGCATTTT.

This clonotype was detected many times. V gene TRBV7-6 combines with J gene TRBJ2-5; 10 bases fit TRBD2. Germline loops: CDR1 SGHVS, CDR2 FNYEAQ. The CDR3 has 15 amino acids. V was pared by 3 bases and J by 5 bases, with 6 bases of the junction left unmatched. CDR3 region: CASSFTSGDIETQYF. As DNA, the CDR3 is TGTGCCAGCAGCTTTACTAGCGGGGATATTGAGACCCAGTACTTC.

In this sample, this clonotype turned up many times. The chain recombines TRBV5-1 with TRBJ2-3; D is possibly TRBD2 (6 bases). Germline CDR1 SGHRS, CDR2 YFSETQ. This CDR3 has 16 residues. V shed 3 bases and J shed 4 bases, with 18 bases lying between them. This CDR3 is CASSWPGGVKADTQYF. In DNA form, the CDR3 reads TGCGCCAGCAGCTGGCCCGGCGGGGTGAAGGCAGATACGCAGTATTTT.

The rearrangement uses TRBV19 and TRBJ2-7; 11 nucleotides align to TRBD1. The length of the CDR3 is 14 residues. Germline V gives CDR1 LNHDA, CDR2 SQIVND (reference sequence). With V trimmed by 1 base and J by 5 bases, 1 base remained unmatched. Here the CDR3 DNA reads TGTGCCAGTAGTATAGGGACAGGGGGCCACGAGCAGTACTTC. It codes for CASSIGTGGHEQYF.

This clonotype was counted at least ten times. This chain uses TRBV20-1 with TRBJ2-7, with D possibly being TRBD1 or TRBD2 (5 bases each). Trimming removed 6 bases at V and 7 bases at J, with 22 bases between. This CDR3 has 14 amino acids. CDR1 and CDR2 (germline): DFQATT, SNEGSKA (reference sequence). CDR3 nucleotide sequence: TGCAGTGCCTCCGTAGAGGGGCGCGGCTGGGAGCAGTACTTC. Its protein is CSASVEGRGWEQYF.

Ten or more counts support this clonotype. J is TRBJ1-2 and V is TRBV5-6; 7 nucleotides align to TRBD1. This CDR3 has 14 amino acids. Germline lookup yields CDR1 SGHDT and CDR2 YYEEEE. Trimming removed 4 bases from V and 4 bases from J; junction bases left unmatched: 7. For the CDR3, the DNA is TGTGCCAGCAGCCCCGACAGGGAGGGCTATGGCTACACCTTC. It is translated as CASSPDREGYGYTF.

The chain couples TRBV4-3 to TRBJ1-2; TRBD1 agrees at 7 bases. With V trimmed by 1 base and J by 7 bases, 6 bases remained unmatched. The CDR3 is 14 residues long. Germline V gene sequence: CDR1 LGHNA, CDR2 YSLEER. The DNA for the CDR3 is TGCGCCAGCAGCCAAGGAGGGGGCGGTGGTGGCTACACCTTC. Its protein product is CASSQGGGGGGYTF.

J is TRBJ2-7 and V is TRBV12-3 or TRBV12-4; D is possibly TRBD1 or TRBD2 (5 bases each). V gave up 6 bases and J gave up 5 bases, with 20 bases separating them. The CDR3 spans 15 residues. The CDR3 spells CASSSKGPSADEQYF. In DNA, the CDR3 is TGTGCCAGCAGCTCCAAGGGACCGAGTGCCGACGAGCAGTACTTC.

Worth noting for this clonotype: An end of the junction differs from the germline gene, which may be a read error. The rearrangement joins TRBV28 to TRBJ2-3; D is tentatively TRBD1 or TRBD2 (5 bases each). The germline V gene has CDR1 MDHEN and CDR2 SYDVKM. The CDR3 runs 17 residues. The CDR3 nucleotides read TGTGCCAGCAGTTTTTCCCCAGACAGTTCTAGCACAGATGCGCAGTATTTT. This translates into CASSFSPDSSSTDAQYF.

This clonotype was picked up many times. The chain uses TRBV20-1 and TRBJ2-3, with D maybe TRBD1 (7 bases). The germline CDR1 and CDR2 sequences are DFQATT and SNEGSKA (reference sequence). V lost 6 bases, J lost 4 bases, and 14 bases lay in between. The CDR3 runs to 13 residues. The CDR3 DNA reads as TGCAGTGCCCAGGGGGACTTCTCAGATACGCAGTATTTT. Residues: CSAQGDFSDTQYF.

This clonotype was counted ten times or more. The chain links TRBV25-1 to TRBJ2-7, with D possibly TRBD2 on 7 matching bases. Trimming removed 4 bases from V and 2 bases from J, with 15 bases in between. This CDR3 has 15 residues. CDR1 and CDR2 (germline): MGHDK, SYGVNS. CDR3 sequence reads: CASSVGGAGTYEQYF. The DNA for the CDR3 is TGTGCCAGCAGTGTTGGGGGGGCGGGGACCTACGAGCAGTACTTC.

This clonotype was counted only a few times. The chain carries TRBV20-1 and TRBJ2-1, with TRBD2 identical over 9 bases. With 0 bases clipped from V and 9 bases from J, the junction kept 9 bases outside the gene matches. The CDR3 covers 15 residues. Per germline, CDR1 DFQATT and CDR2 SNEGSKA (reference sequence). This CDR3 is CSARDGTSITGEQFF. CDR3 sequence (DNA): TGCAGTGCTAGAGACGGGACTAGCATCACCGGTGAGCAGTTCTTC.

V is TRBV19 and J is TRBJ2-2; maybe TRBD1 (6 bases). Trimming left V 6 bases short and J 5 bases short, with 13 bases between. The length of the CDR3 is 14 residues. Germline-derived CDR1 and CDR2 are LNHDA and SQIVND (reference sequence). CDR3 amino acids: CASSLLQGTGELFF. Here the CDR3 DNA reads TGTGCCAGTAGCCTATTACAGGGAACCGGGGAGCTGTTTTTT.

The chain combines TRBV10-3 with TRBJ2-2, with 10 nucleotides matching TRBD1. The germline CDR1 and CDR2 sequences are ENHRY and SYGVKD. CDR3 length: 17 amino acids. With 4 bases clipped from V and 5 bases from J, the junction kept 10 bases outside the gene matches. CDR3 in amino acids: CAISVGDRGLRTGELFF. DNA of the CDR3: TGTGCCATCAGTGTCGGAGACAGGGGGCTAAGGACCGGGGAGCTGTTTTTT.

Here the CDR3 DNA reads TGTGCCAGCAGTGACTCTGGGACTAGCGGCACAGATACGCAGTATTTT. This encodes CASSDSGTSGTDTQYF. The genes are TRBV6-4 and TRBJ2-3; 10 bases fit TRBD2. Looked up from germline, CDR1 is MRHNA and CDR2 is SNTAGT. The CDR3 extends over 16 amino acids. The trim removed 0 bases at V and 1 base at J, leaving 1 base unmatched.

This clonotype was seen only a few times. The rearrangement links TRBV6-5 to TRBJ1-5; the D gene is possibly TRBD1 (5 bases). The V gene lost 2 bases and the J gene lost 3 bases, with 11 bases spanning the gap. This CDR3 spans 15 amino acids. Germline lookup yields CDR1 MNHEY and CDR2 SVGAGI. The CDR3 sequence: CASSYPGTSNQPQHF. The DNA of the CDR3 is TGTGCCAGCAGTTACCCCGGGACCTCCAATCAGCCCCAGCATTTT.

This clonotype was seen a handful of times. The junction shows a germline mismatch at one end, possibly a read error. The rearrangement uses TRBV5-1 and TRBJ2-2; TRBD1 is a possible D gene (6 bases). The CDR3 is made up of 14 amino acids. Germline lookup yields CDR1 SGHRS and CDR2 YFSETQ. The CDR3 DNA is TGCGCCAGCAGCTTCACAGGGAACGCCGGGGAGCTGTTTTTT. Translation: CASSFTGNAGELFF.

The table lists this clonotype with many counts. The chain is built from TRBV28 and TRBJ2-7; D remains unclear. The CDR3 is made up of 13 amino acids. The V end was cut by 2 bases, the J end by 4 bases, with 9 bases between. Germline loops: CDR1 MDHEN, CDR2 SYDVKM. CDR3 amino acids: CASSLPFEYEQYF. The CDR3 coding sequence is TGTGCCAGCAGTTTACCCTTTGAATACGAGCAGTACTTC.

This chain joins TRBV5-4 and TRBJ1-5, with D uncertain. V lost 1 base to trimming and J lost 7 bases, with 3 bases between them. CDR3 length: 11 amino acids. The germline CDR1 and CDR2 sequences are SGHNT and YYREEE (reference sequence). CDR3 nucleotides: TGTGCCAGCAGCTTGCCGCAGCCCCAGCATTTT. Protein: CASSLPQPQHF. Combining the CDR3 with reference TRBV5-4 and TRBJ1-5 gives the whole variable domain ETGVTQSPTHLIKTRGQQVTLRCSSQSGHNTVSWYQQALGQGPQFIFQYYREEENGRGNFPPRFSGLQFPNYSSELNVNALELDDSALYLCASSLPQPQHFGDGTRLSIL.

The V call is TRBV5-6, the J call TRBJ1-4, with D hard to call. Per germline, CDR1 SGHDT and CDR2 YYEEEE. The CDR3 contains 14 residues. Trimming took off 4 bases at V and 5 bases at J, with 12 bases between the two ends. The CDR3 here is CASSPTPGNEKLFF. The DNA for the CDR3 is TGTGCCAGCAGCCCGACCCCCGGGAATGAAAAACTGTTTTTT. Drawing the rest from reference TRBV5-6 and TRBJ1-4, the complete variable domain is DAGVTQSPTHLIKTRGQQVTLRCSPKSGHDTVSWYQQALGQGPQFIFQYYEEEERQRGNFPDRFSGHQFPNYSSELNVNALLLGDSALYLCASSPTPGNEKLFFGSGTQLSVL.

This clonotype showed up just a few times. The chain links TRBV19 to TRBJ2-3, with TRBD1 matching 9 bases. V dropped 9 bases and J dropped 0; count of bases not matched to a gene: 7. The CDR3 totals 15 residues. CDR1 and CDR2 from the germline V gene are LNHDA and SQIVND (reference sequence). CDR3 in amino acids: CASRDREYSTDTQYF. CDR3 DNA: TGTGCCAGCCGGGACAGGGAATATAGCACAGATACGCAGTATTTT.

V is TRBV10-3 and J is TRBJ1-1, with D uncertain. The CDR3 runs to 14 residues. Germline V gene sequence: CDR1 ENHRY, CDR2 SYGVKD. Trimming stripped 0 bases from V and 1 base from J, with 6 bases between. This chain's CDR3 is CAISESWRNTEAFF. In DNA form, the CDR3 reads TGTGCCATCAGTGAGTCCTGGAGGAACACTGAAGCTTTCTTT.